The 21 T cell receptor beta chains presented below share a single source sample, sequenced in a study of Ad26.COV2.S vaccination and SARS-CoV-2 variants. Generated by immunoSEQ multiplex PCR, the TCRdb table keeps only in-frame clones and is missing some. The sample includes about 320,000 clones, around 83% of them seen just once. Treatment reported: roughly 20 received Ad26.COV2.S at low or high dose, single or two shots; 5 received placebo; per-sample allocation not given. Samples analyzed were those drawn on day 63 after the first vaccine or placebo injection. The sequencing here drew on peripheral blood, taken in a trial of Ad26.COV2.S vaccine versus placebo. These TCRs come from a person aged 18-60 years who received the Ad26.COV2.S COVID-19 vaccine or a placebo.

The rearrangement joins TRBV3-1 (or the pseudogene TRBV3-2) to TRBJ1-1, with D maybe TRBD1 (6 bases). Trimming took 3 bases from V and 13 from J, leaving 21 bases between them. This CDR3 comprises 14 residues. Germline lookup yields CDR1 LGHDT and CDR2 YNNKEL (reference sequence). CDR3 region: CASSHSGQKEVGFF. The CDR3 DNA reads TGTGCCAGCAGCCACTCCGGACAGAAAGAAGTTGGTTTCTTT.

This clone was observed a handful of times. This chain uses TRBV5-6 with TRBJ2-2; TRBD2 might be the D (6 bases). CDR3 length: 16 residues. Trimming left V 4 bases short and J 8 bases short, with 21 bases between. Germline CDR1 is SGHDT and CDR2 is YYEEEE. CDR3 residues: CASSTGVLLLVGELFF. CDR3 nucleotides: TGTGCCAGCAGCACGGGGGTCCTTCTCCTGGTAGGGGAGCTGTTTTTT.

The chain has TRBV6-4 and TRBJ2-3; D unclear. This CDR3 region has 13 residues. Germline CDR1 is MRHNA and CDR2 is SNTAGT. Trimming stripped 2 bases from V and 1 base from J, with 4 bases between. CDR3 loop: CASSDGGTDTQYF. The CDR3 bases are TGTGCCAGCAGTGACGGGGGCACAGATACGCAGTATTTT.

This rearrangement joins TRBV7-9 to TRBJ1-4; maybe TRBD1 (5 bases). The ends were cut back, 5 bases at V and 5 bases at J, with 15 bases in the middle. Germline V gene lookup returns CDR1 SEHNR and CDR2 FQNEAQ (reference sequence). CDR3 length equals 15 residues. CDR3 sequence reads: CASSPTGAGNEKLFF. The CDR3 DNA reads as TGTGCCAGCAGCCCGACCGGGGCGGGAAATGAAAAACTGTTTTTT.

The chain uses TRBV5-6 and TRBJ2-5; 7 nucleotides align to TRBD1. V lost 7 bases, J lost 5 bases, and 8 bases stayed unmatched. From germline, CDR1 is SGHDT and CDR2 YYEEEE. The CDR3 has 13 amino acids. CDR3 sequence reads: CASRKGGRETQYF. The CDR3 coding sequence is TGTGCCAGCCGGAAAGGGGGCCGGGAGACCCAGTACTTC.

A single count supports this clone. The chain links TRBV14 to TRBJ1-6; D call uncertain. CDR1 is SGHDN, CDR2 FVKESK, per germline. Trimming took 0 bases from V and 9 from J, leaving 12 bases between them. There are 15 residues in the CDR3. This chain's CDR3 is CASSQDPGRVSPLHF. The CDR3 DNA reads as TGTGCCAGCAGCCAAGATCCGGGCCGAGTTTCACCCCTCCACTTT.

J is TRBJ2-5 and V is TRBV5-1; D gene unclear. Germline-derived CDR1 and CDR2 are SGHRS and YFSETQ. Trimming pared 1 base from V and 2 bases from J, leaving 9 bases between. The CDR3 extends over 14 amino acids. CDR3 loop: CASSLFRVQETQYF. CDR3 nucleotides: TGCGCCAGCAGCTTGTTCAGAGTACAAGAGACCCAGTACTTC.

The chain is built from TRBV4-1 and TRBJ2-4, with 8 bases identical to TRBD2. Germline V gene sequence: CDR1 MGHRA, CDR2 YSYEKL. Losses at the gene ends were 0 bases for V and 7 bases for J; bases not matched to a gene: 5. The CDR3 is 15 residues long. Here the CDR3 reads CASSQDERGQNIQYF. The CDR3 DNA reads as TGCGCCAGCAGCCAAGATGAGCGGGGGCAGAACATTCAGTACTTC.

This chain links TRBV30 with TRBJ1-5; D might be TRBD1 (5 bases). Germline CDR1 is GTSNPN and CDR2 is SVGIG (reference sequence). The V end was cut by 3 bases, the J end by 3 bases, with 15 bases between. This CDR3 contains 15 residues. The CDR3 region is CAWRAGGLVNQPQHF. As DNA, the CDR3 is TGTGCCTGGAGAGCGGGGGGATTAGTCAATCAGCCCCAGCATTTT.

The gene calls are TRBV6-6 and TRBJ1-4; the D is unclear. This CDR3 has 16 residues. Germline values: CDR1 MNHNY, CDR2 SVGAGI (reference sequence). V lost 0 bases, J lost 0 bases, and 8 bases lay in between. DNA for the CDR3: TGTGCCAGCAGTTACTCGATGCTTGCAACTAATGAAAAACTGTTTTTT. The encoded protein is CASSYSMLATNEKLFF.

This chain links TRBV9 with TRBJ2-1, with D perhaps being TRBD1 or TRBD2 (7 bases each). The CDR3 has 18 amino acids. Germline CDR1 reads SGDLS; CDR2 reads YYNGEE. Trimming removed 0 bases at V and 0 bases at J, with 16 bases between. As DNA, the CDR3 is TGTGCCAGCAGCGTAGGGGGAGGGGGCAAAAGCTCCTACAATGAGCAGTTCTTC. Amino acid sequence: CASSVGGGGKSSYNEQFF.

V is TRBV6-5 and J is TRBJ2-5; 8 bases fit TRBD2. CDR1 is MNHEY, CDR2 SVGAGI, per germline. CDR3 length: 14 amino acids. Losses at the gene ends were 7 bases for V and 1 base for J; bases not matched to a gene: 5. The CDR3 DNA reads TGTGCCAGCATCTCAAGCGGGGGCCAAGAGACCCAGTACTTC. Translation gives CASISSGGQETQYF.

The chain uses TRBV19 and TRBJ2-6; D is perhaps TRBD1 (6 bases). The V end lost 4 bases, the J end lost 0 bases, and 10 bases lay between the germline ends. Germline V gives CDR1 LNHDA, CDR2 SQIVND (reference sequence). This CDR3 region has 16 residues. CDR3 residues: CASSKGQLSGANVLTF. CDR3 nucleotide sequence: TGTGCCAGTAGTAAAGGACAGCTCTCTGGGGCCAACGTCCTGACTTTC.

This chain connects TRBV25-1 to TRBJ2-3, with D unresolved. From germline, CDR1 is MGHDK and CDR2 SYGVNS. The CDR3 sequence is 11 residues long. Trimming left V 1 base short and J 6 bases short, with 2 bases between. DNA of the CDR3: TGTGCCAGCAGTGAATGGGATACGCAGTATTTT. This translates into CASSEWDTQYF.

The chain is built from TRBV5-1 and TRBJ2-7; 10 bases align to TRBD1. Germline values: CDR1 SGHRS, CDR2 YFSETQ. V dropped 0 bases and J dropped 6; count of bases not matched to a gene: 3. The CDR3 totals 14 residues. CDR3 coding DNA: TGCGCCAGCAGCTTGGGGACAGGGGGTTTCGAGCAGTACTTC. Translated: CASSLGTGGFEQYF.

The chain links TRBV27 to TRBJ1-2; no definite D call. CDR3 size: 14 residues. V lost 6 bases and J lost 0, with 11 bases in between. In germline, CDR1 is MNHEY, CDR2 SMNVEV (reference sequence). DNA for the CDR3: TGTGCCAGCAGCCCGGGAACAACTAACTATGGCTACACCTTC. It translates to CASSPGTTNYGYTF.

The J gene is TRBJ2-3, the V gene TRBV29-1; the match to TRBD1 covers 9 bases. The CDR3 length is 14 residues. Germline assignment: CDR1 SQVTM and CDR2 ANQGSEA. The V and J ends lost 8 bases and 3 bases, in that order; junction bases with no gene match: 9. The CDR3 DNA reads as TGCAGCCACCTGGGGGACAGGGTGACAGATACGCAGTATTTT. The encoded protein is CSHLGDRVTDTQYF.

The V call is TRBV2, the J call TRBJ1-2; 7 bases map to TRBD1. V lost 5 bases and J lost 3; bases outside the gene matches: 9. Germline assignment: CDR1 SNHLY and CDR2 FYNNEI. CDR3 length: 15 amino acids. The CDR3 region is CASSLTGFEDYGYTF. In DNA form, the CDR3 reads TGTGCCAGCAGTCTGACAGGGTTCGAAGACTATGGCTACACCTTC.

The genes are TRBV30 and TRBJ2-1, with 8 bases identical to TRBD2. The CDR3 sequence is 16 residues long. V lost 2 bases and J lost 3; bases outside the gene matches: 9. Germline lookup yields CDR1 GTSNPN and CDR2 SVGIG (reference sequence). CDR3 residues: CAWSKPRGGLYNEQFF. CDR3 sequence (DNA): TGTGCCTGGAGTAAACCTCGGGGGGGCCTCTACAATGAGCAGTTCTTC.

Only a few counts were recorded for this clone. The rearrangement uses TRBV11-2 and TRBJ1-1, with unresolved D. The V gene's germline CDR1 is SGHAT and CDR2 FQNNGV. This CDR3 is 12 amino acids long. The V and J ends lost 3 bases and 10 bases respectively, with 12 bases between them. CDR3: CASSFNREGAFF. In DNA form, the CDR3 reads TGTGCCAGCAGCTTTAACCGGGAGGGAGCTTTCTTT.

The chain is built from TRBV5-6 and TRBJ1-2; 11 bases align to TRBD1. Germline CDR1 reads SGHDT; CDR2 reads YYEEEE. CDR3 size: 16 residues. V trimming: 0 bases; J trimming: 6 bases; junction bases outside the gene matches: 7. The CDR3 coding sequence is TGTGCCAGCAGCTTGGACCGCGGACAGGGGGCAAATGGCTACACCTTC. Translation gives CASSLDRGQGANGYTF.